The 6 T cell receptor beta chains in this list originate from one sample, sequenced in a study of CD8 T cells in ankylosing spondylitis. MiXCR was run by TCRdb on the 5' RACE reads, yielding one entry per CDR3 protein. Of some 270,000 distinct CDR3 sequences detected, 15% to 20% appear once; the ten largest clones hold around 32%. Sequencing input: blood, either unsorted or a sorted T cell fraction (not recorded which). These receptors all stem from a male donor with ankylosing spondylitis or in good health (not recorded which).

The genes are TRBV10-3 and TRBJ1-1, with TRBD1 identical over 7 bases. Trimming took 3 bases from V and 2 from J; bases not matched to a gene: 3. The CDR3 is 14 amino acids. Germline CDR1 ENHRY, CDR2 SYGVKD. The DNA for the CDR3 is TGTGCCATCAGTGAAAGGACAGGCAACACTGAAGCTTTCTTT. As protein: CAISERTGNTEAFF.

The rearrangement uses TRBV12-3 or TRBV12-4 and TRBJ2-1; 10 bases match TRBD1. V shed 6 bases and J 8 bases; nucleotides not matched to a gene: 13. The CDR3 totals 16 residues. The CDR3 spells CASSSRGTGDEHEQFF. The CDR3 nucleotides read TGTGCCAGCAGCTCCAGGGGGACAGGGGACGAACATGAGCAGTTCTTC.

This clonotype has more than one count but fewer than ten. The chain combines TRBV27 with TRBJ2-3, with 10 bases fitting TRBD2. The germline CDR1 and CDR2 sequences are MNHEY and SMNVEV (reference sequence). This CDR3 spans 17 amino acids. V was pared by 6 bases and J by 2 bases, with 11 bases of the junction left unmatched. The CDR3 here is CASRGLGLAVLTDTQYF. The CDR3 bases are TGTGCCAGCAGAGGATTAGGACTAGCGGTACTCACAGATACGCAGTATTTT.

This clonotype has just a few counts. At one end, the junction sequence differs from germline, possibly due to a read error. V and J are TRBV4-1 and TRBJ1-5; 9 bases map to TRBD1. CDR1 and CDR2 (germline): MGHRA, YSYEKL. This CDR3 is 14 amino acids long. DNA for the CDR3: TGTGCCAGCAGCCTAAGACAGGGGGGTCAGCCCCAGCATTTT. It specifies CASSLRQGGQPQHF.

The chain is built from TRBV7-2 and TRBJ2-7; 14 nucleotides agree with TRBD2. Germline assignment: CDR1 SGHTA and CDR2 FQGNSA. The CDR3 sequence is 17 residues long. Germline trimming cut 4 bases from V and 3 bases from J; bases unmatched to any gene: 8. The CDR3 region is CASSSGLAGDRIYEQYF. The CDR3 bases are TGTGCCAGCAGCTCGGGACTAGCGGGAGATCGGATCTACGAGCAGTACTTC.

In its sample, this clonotype was seen once. For the CDR3, the DNA is TGCAGCGTTGAATTTGGGACCCTCTCCTCCCTAGCGGGGGAAGAAGAGACCCAGTACTTC. This codes for CSVEFGTLSSLAGEEETQYF. J is TRBJ2-5 and V is TRBV29-1, with 10 bases lining up with TRBD2. CDR1 is SQVTM and CDR2 is ANQGSEA in the germline V gene. This CDR3 comprises 20 residues. Trimming at V came to 2 bases and at J to 3 bases, leaving 21 bases not matched to a gene. Looking up the rest from reference TRBV29-1 and TRBJ2-5 gives the full variable domain: SAVISQKPSRDICQRGTSLTIQCQVDSQVTMMFWYRQQPGQSLTLIATANQGSEATYESGFVIDKFPISRPNLTFSTLTVSNMSPEDSSIYLCSVEFGTLSSLAGEEETQYFGPGTRLLVL.